This T cell receptor beta chain derives from a study of PD-1 blockade in classical Hodgkin lymphoma. V lost 5 bases to trimming and J lost 8 bases; unmatched junction nucleotides: 9. The germline V gene has CDR1 MNHNY and CDR2 SVGAGI (reference sequence). The CDR3 has 14 amino acids. Sequencing used immunoSEQ multiplex PCR; TCRdb keeps in-frame clones, though not all of them. The top ten hold about 3.1% of the sample, which has tens of thousands of clones, approximately 79% seen once. Comments on this clone: Its antigen is not known.

Study-level points and caveats: Reports indicated that newly diagnosed patients had lower baseline TCR diversity than healthy donors did. Repertoire differences lack defined causes, possibly disease activity or prior therapy. When nivolumab was started under 1 year after ASCT, patients were excluded.

Time point of the sample: cycle 4 day 1 (C4D1), after 6 weeks of nivolumab. Each of the patients experienced relapse following autologous stem cell transplantation, and their brentuximab vedotin exposure differed. Isolation of CD4+ T cells from thawed PBMCs was performed by magnetic negative selection. Here the sequenced sample was CD4+ T cells from blood, taken before the fourth cycle of nivolumab. The origin of this receptor is a human donor with classical Hodgkin lymphoma. V is TRBV6-6 and J is TRBJ1-2, with 9 bases identical to TRBD1. Here the CDR3 reads CASSPNRDRVGYTF. CDR3 DNA: TGTGCCAGCAGTCCAAACCGGGACAGGGTGGGCTACACCTTC.